Shown below are 32 T cell receptor beta chains from a single sample sequenced in a study of blood T cells in healthy people across ages. Then a second PCR, running about 7 to 11 cycles, was carried out with a sample-barcoded 5' primer and a J-beta primer mix. From the 5' RACE reads, TCRdb called clonotypes with MiXCR, one entry per CDR3 protein. The table shows about a million distinct CDR3 sequences, with 45% to 60% occurring only once. What was sequenced was blood. Every receptor here comes from a woman aged 55-69 years in good health.

The chain uses TRBV4-1 and TRBJ2-1; tentatively, D is TRBD2 (5 bases). The germline gives CDR1 MGHRA, CDR2 YSYEKL. V lost 4 bases and J 2 bases, leaving 12 bases between the germline ends. The CDR3 has 15 residues. DNA for the CDR3: TGCGCCAGCAGCCTTAGCAGTAGCGCCTACAATGAGCAGTTCTTC. Translation: CASSLSSSAYNEQFF.

In DNA, the CDR3 is TGTGCCAGCATGTTACAGGGTTTCATTCAGTACTTC. Translated, it gives CASMLQGFIQYF. The V and J genes are TRBV6-1 and TRBJ2-4; weak D call: TRBD1 (6 bases). V lost 7 bases and J lost 9, with 13 bases in between. The CDR3 runs to 12 residues. CDR1 is MNHNS and CDR2 is SASEGT in the germline V gene.

The chain is built from TRBV12-3 or TRBV12-4 and TRBJ2-5; the D is unclear. The CDR3 covers 13 residues. V lost 2 bases to trimming and J lost 8 bases, with 12 bases between them. The CDR3 protein is CASSLILPGTQYF. In DNA form, the CDR3 reads TGTGCCAGCAGTTTAATTCTTCCGGGCACCCAGTACTTC.

The chain joins TRBV7-2 to TRBJ2-5, with 7 bases lining up with TRBD2. The J call is in doubt because the DNA end fits TRBJ2-7 better. Germline lookup yields CDR1 SGHTA and CDR2 FQGNSA. The CDR3 extends over 13 amino acids. CDR3 residues: CASSLRGGFEQYF. CDR3 sequence (DNA): TGTGCCAGCAGCTTAAGGGGAGGGTTCGAGCAGTACTTC.

The chain has TRBV10-3 and TRBJ1-5; D is unresolved. Germline CDR1 ENHRY, CDR2 SYGVKD. The CDR3 totals 15 residues. Trimming removed 10 bases at V and 1 base at J, with 17 bases between. CDR3 DNA sequence: TGTGCCACTTCGGAGAGACATGCGAGCAATCAGCCCCAGCATTTT. Its translation is CATSERHASNQPQHF.

The table lists this clonotype with a few counts. This chain connects TRBV3-1 to TRBJ1-5, with D unclear. V was clipped by 2 bases and J by 7 bases, with 6 bases between them. CDR1 LGHDT and CDR2 YNNKEL come from the germline V gene (reference sequence). The CDR3 runs to 12 residues. The CDR3 reads CASSQLGQPQHF. The DNA of the CDR3 is TGTGCCAGCAGCCAACTGGGGCAGCCCCAGCATTTT. Supplemented by reference TRBV3-1 and TRBJ1-5, the full variable domain reads DTAVSQTPKYLVTQMGNDKSIKCEQNLGHDTMYWYKQDSKKFLKIMFSYNNKELIINETVPNRFSPKSPDKAHLNLHINSLELGDSAVYFCASSQLGQPQHFGDGTRLSIL.

The rearrangement links TRBV15 to TRBJ2-1; D might be TRBD2 (6 bases). Between the trimmed V and J ends, which lost 3 bases and 6 bases, there was a span of 27 bases. CDR3 size: 19 residues. CDR1 and CDR2 (germline): LNHNV, YYDKDF (reference sequence). This CDR3 is CATSRLAWLEEGFRNEQFF. The DNA of the CDR3 is TGTGCCACCAGCAGGCTGGCCTGGCTTGAGGAGGGTTTCCGCAATGAGCAGTTCTTC.

The rearrangement joins TRBV20-1 to TRBJ2-1; 7 bases match TRBD1. There are 12 residues in the CDR3. V lost 6 bases and J lost 5; bases outside the gene matches: 4. Per germline, CDR1 DFQATT and CDR2 SNEGSKA (reference sequence). The DNA for the CDR3 is TGCAGTGCACATACAGGGGACAATGAGCAGTTCTTC. It translates to CSAHTGDNEQFF.

V gene TRBV7-2 combines with J gene TRBJ1-2; weak D call: TRBD1 (6 bases). Germline V gene sequence: CDR1 SGHTA, CDR2 FQGNSA. V was clipped by 4 bases and J by 5 bases, with 17 bases between them. The CDR3 is 15 residues long. In DNA, the CDR3 is TGTGCCAGCAGCTGGTCAGGGGAACGGAAATATGGCTACACCTTC. Encoded protein: CASSWSGERKYGYTF.

This chain links TRBV5-1 with TRBJ2-2; weak D call: TRBD2 (6 bases). The CDR3 extends over 14 amino acids. From germline, CDR1 is SGHRS and CDR2 YFSETQ. Trimming removed 4 bases at V and 6 bases at J, with 13 bases between. The CDR3 DNA sequence: TGCGCCAGCAGCATACTAGCATTTTCCGGGGAGCTGTTTTTT. Translating it yields CASSILAFSGELFF.

This clonotype showed up many times. The chain recombines TRBV7-6 with TRBJ2-6; D uncertain. V lost 4 bases to trimming and J lost 0 bases, with 7 bases between them. Germline V CDR1 and CDR2: SGHVS, FNYEAQ. The CDR3 is made up of 15 amino acids. CDR3 DNA sequence: TGTGCCAGCAGCTCCCTCTCCTCTGGGGCCAACGTCCTGACTTTC. It codes for CASSSLSSGANVLTF. Based on the CDR3 plus reference TRBV7-6 and TRBJ2-6, the full variable domain is GAGVSQSPRYKVTKRGQDVALRCDPISGHVSLYWYRQALGQGPEFLTYFNYEAQQDKSGLPNDRFSAERPEGSISTLTIQRTEQRDSAMYRCASSSLSSGANVLTFGAGSRLTVL.

The chain joins TRBV30 to TRBJ2-3, with D tentatively TRBD1 or TRBD2 (5 bases each). Between the trimmed V and J ends, which lost 0 bases and 5 bases, there was a span of 12 bases. The germline V gene has CDR1 GTSNPN and CDR2 SVGIG (reference sequence). This CDR3 comprises 14 residues. DNA of the CDR3: TGTGCCTGGAGTGTTTCCGGGGACGGAGATACGCAGTATTTT. It specifies CAWSVSGDGDTQYF.

The rearrangement links TRBV6-2 or TRBV6-3 to TRBJ2-7; the D gene is possibly TRBD1 (6 bases). With the DNA end fitting TRBJ2-5 better, the J assignment may be wrong. Germline loops: CDR1 MNHEY, CDR2 SVGEGT. The CDR3 is 13 amino acids. The CDR3 DNA is TGTGCCAGCAGCCGCCGGGACAAACAGACCCAGTACTTC. It is translated as CASSRRDKQTQYF.

The V call is TRBV10-3, the J call TRBJ2-1; TRBD2 aligns across 13 bases. The junction had 7 bases not matched to a gene; V was cut back by 8 bases and J by 9 bases. The CDR3 loop spans 14 amino acids. Germline assignment: CDR1 ENHRY and CDR2 SYGVKD. In nucleotides, the CDR3 is TGTGCCATCCAAGGGCGACTAGCGGGAGGTGAGCAGTTCTTC. Translating gives CAIQGRLAGGEQFF.

In its sample, this clonotype was seen many times. The chain has TRBV12-3 or TRBV12-4 and TRBJ2-1, with 11 bases aligning to TRBD2. V trimming: 8 bases; J trimming: 1 base; junction bases outside the gene matches: 4. There are 15 residues in the CDR3. For the CDR3, the DNA is TGTGCCAGCTCAAGGACTAGCGGGTCCTACAATGAGCAGTTCTTC. This sequence encodes CASSRTSGSYNEQFF.

This clonotype was counted a few times. The V gene is TRBV27, the J gene TRBJ2-7, with D possibly called TRBD1 or TRBD2 (6 bases each). Per germline, CDR1 MNHEY and CDR2 SMNVEV (reference sequence). The CDR3 contains 15 residues. Trimming removed 8 bases from V and 2 bases from J, with 19 bases in between. CDR3 in DNA: TGTGCCAGCGGGCCTGCATGGGGGGCAGCCTACGAGCAGTACTTC. The encoded protein is CASGPAWGAAYEQYF.

This sequence joins TRBV5-5 and TRBJ2-7, with no clear D. The V gene lost 0 bases and the J gene lost 5 bases, with 15 bases spanning the gap. The CDR3 is made up of 15 amino acids. The V gene's germline CDR1 is SGHKS and CDR2 YYEKEE (reference sequence). In nucleotides, the CDR3 is TGTGCCAGCAGCTTGGCCGTTTTAGAAGTCCACGAGCAGTACTTC. This gives the protein CASSLAVLEVHEQYF.

This clonotype has more than one count but fewer than ten. V and J are TRBV20-1 and TRBJ2-3; 10 nucleotides match TRBD1. Germline loops: CDR1 DFQATT, CDR2 SNEGSKA (reference sequence). The CDR3 loop spans 13 amino acids. V dropped 5 bases and J dropped 7; count of bases not matched to a gene: 6. The CDR3 DNA follows: TGCAGTGCTTTAAGACAGGGGGCGTATACGCAGTATTTT. It is translated as CSALRQGAYTQYF.

The V gene is TRBV28, the J gene TRBJ2-6; 7 nucleotides agree with TRBD1. The CDR3 contains 14 residues. CDR1 is MDHEN and CDR2 is SYDVKM in the germline V gene. The DNA for the CDR3 is TGTGCTTCAAGGGGGCGGAGGGGGGCCAACGTCCTGACTTTC. Its protein product is CASRGRRGANVLTF. Looking up the rest from reference TRBV28 and TRBJ2-6 gives the full variable domain: DVKVTQSSRYLVKRTGEKVFLECVQDMDHENMFWYRQDPGLGLRLIYFSYDVKMKEKGDIPEGYSVSREKKERFSLILESASTNQTSMYLCASRGRRGANVLTFGAGSRLTVL.

This chain links TRBV24-1 with TRBJ2-7; D unclear. V gave up 7 bases and J gave up 1 base, with 4 bases separating them. The germline V gene encodes CDR1 KGHDR and CDR2 SFDVKD. This CDR3 comprises 11 residues. CDR3 bases: TGTGCCACCAGGGGTTCCTACGAGCAGTACTTC. It is translated as CATRGSYEQYF.

The genes are TRBV4-1 and TRBJ2-6, with 7 positions matching TRBD2. J lost 0 bases, V lost 5 bases, and 10 bases had no gene match. The CDR3 runs to 18 residues. The germline gives CDR1 MGHRA, CDR2 YSYEKL. The CDR3 spells CASSAGGVQSSGANVLTF. CDR3 DNA sequence: TGCGCCAGCAGCGCTGGGGGGGTTCAAAGCTCTGGGGCCAACGTCCTGACTTTC.

This clonotype was picked up one time. The CDR3 sequence is CASSQSHNYGYTF. The CDR3 DNA is TGTGCCAGCAGTCAAAGTCATAACTATGGCTACACCTTC. V usage is TRBV12-3 or TRBV12-4 and J usage is TRBJ1-2; D ambiguous. The CDR3 is 13 amino acids. Trimming stripped 5 bases from V and 1 base from J, with 8 bases between.

This chain joins TRBV9 and TRBJ2-7, with 13 bases fitting TRBD2. The CDR3 runs to 17 residues. V shed 0 bases and J 4 bases; nucleotides not matched to a gene: 7. Per the germline V gene, CDR1 is SGDLS and CDR2 is YYNGEE. The CDR3 here is CASSVGGGLAGVYEQYF. CDR3 DNA sequence: TGTGCCAGCAGCGTAGGGGGAGGACTAGCGGGAGTGTACGAGCAGTACTTC.

The chain carries TRBV11-2 and TRBJ2-4, with 8 bases aligning to TRBD2. In germline, CDR1 is SGHAT, CDR2 FQNNGV. This CDR3 contains 14 residues. Trimming took 5 bases from V and 9 from J; bases not matched to a gene: 9. The CDR3 DNA reads TGTGCCAGCAGCCCAACGGTCCGGGAGGGCATTCAGTACTTC. Amino acids: CASSPTVREGIQYF. Full variable domain (remainder filled in from reference TRBV11-2 and TRBJ2-4): EAGVAQSPRYKIIEKRQSVAFWCNPISGHATLYWYQQILGQGPKLLIQFQNNGVVDDSQLPKDRFSAERLKGVDSTLKIQPAKLEDSAVYLCASSPTVREGIQYFGAGTRLSVL.

J is TRBJ2-6 and V is TRBV30; D unclear. From germline, CDR1 is GTSNPN and CDR2 SVGIG (reference sequence). CDR3 length: 13 amino acids. Between the trimmed V and J ends, which lost 3 bases and 2 bases, there was a span of 5 bases. CDR3 in amino acids: CAWRRTGANVLTF. CDR3 in DNA: TGTGCCTGGAGGAGGACTGGGGCCAACGTCCTGACTTTC.

The rearrangement joins TRBV5-1 to TRBJ2-7; D remains ambiguous. This CDR3 contains 13 residues. V lost 0 bases to trimming and J lost 6 bases, with 10 bases between them. Germline V gives CDR1 SGHRS, CDR2 YFSETQ. The CDR3 region is CASSLAGSTEQYF. The CDR3 DNA reads as TGCGCCAGCAGCTTGGCCGGTAGTACCGAGCAGTACTTC. The whole variable domain, remainder taken from reference TRBV5-1 and TRBJ2-7, is KAGVTQTPRYLIKTRGQQVTLSCSPISGHRSVSWYQQTPGQGLQFLFEYFSETQRNKGNFPGRFSGRQFSNSRSEMNVSTLELGDSALYLCASSLAGSTEQYFGPGTRLTVT.

The J gene is TRBJ1-1, the V gene TRBV29-1, with D hard to call. CDR1 and CDR2 from the germline V gene are SQVTM and ANQGSEA. Trimming took off 2 bases at V and 3 bases at J, with 13 bases between the two ends. There are 14 residues in the CDR3. The CDR3 here is CSVEMRLVDTEAFF. In nucleotides, the CDR3 is TGCAGCGTTGAAATGCGGCTGGTGGACACTGAAGCTTTCTTT.

The chain uses TRBV7-6 and TRBJ2-3; 7 bases agree with TRBD1. This CDR3 has 15 amino acids. V gave up 7 bases and J gave up 2 bases; unmatched junction bases: 9. In germline, CDR1 is SGHVS, CDR2 FNYEAQ. CDR3 region: CASIEGARHTDTQYF. CDR3 DNA sequence: TGTGCCAGCATCGAGGGGGCCAGGCACACAGATACGCAGTATTTT.

The V call is TRBV21-1, the J call TRBJ2-1; the table's D call, TRBD1, was not checked against the DNA. TRBV21-1 is classified as a pseudogene. The CDR3 has 14 amino acids. This CDR3 is CASSIGDRGDEQFF. The CDR3 bases are TGTGCCAGCAGCATCGGGGACAGGGGTGATGAGCAGTTCTTC.

The chain links TRBV10-3 to TRBJ2-1; 8 nucleotides align to TRBD2. The J call is in doubt because the DNA end fits TRBJ2-7 better. Per germline, CDR1 ENHRY and CDR2 SYGVKD. This CDR3 spans 13 amino acids. The CDR3 is CAIMERGYNEQYF. The CDR3 bases are TGTGCCATCATGGAGCGGGGGTACAATGAGCAGTACTTC.

The chain employs TRBV9 and TRBJ2-5, with 12 bases matching TRBD2. In germline, CDR1 is SGDLS, CDR2 YYNGEE. CDR3 length equals 16 residues. Germline trimming cut 0 bases from V and 11 bases from J; bases unmatched to any gene: 11. CDR3 in amino acids: CASSVGLAGAYNEQYF. The CDR3 region has the DNA TGTGCCAGCAGCGTAGGACTAGCGGGAGCATACAATGAGCAGTACTTC.

V usage is TRBV20-1 and J usage is TRBJ2-6, with D possibly TRBD2 on 5 matching bases. This CDR3 comprises 18 residues. V lost 3 bases to trimming and J lost 0 bases, with 18 bases between them. Germline V gene data show CDR1 as DFQATT and CDR2 as SNEGSKA (reference sequence). The chain's CDR3 is CSARDRPAVNSGANVLTF. CDR3 DNA sequence: TGCAGTGCTAGGGACCGACCAGCGGTAAACTCTGGGGCCAACGTCCTGACTTTC.